One sample yielded the 21 T cell receptor beta chains listed below, sequenced in a study of blood T cell repertoires in COVID-19. The protocol was immunoSEQ multiplex PCR, while the TCRdb copy is restricted to in-frame clones and leaves out a portion. The repertoire has around 150,000 clones, over 75% of them found once; the top ten carry 9.5% to 11%. The sample consisted of PBMCs or T cells enriched from blood (not recorded which). The receptors here all came from a man aged 45-60 years who had recovered from COVID-19.

J is TRBJ1-5 and V is TRBV11-2; possible D gene TRBD1, 5 bases. The ends were cut back, 5 bases at V and 9 bases at J, with 14 bases in the middle. The CDR3 has 13 residues. Germline assignment: CDR1 SGHAT and CDR2 FQNNGV. This chain's CDR3 is CASSRDSRTPQHF. CDR3 coding DNA: TGTGCCAGCAGCCGGGACTCTCGGACGCCCCAGCATTTT.

The chain carries TRBV19 and TRBJ1-5; TRBD1 might be the D (6 bases). V was shortened by 6 bases and J by 0 bases, with 15 bases between the two germline ends. Germline V gene sequence: CDR1 LNHDA, CDR2 SQIVND (reference sequence). This CDR3 spans 16 amino acids. CDR3 in amino acids: CASSPLTGNSNQPQHF. In nucleotides, the CDR3 is TGTGCCAGTAGCCCCCTCACAGGGAATAGCAATCAGCCCCAGCATTTT.

The chain links TRBV29-1 to TRBJ2-4, with TRBD2 matching 12 bases. V gave up 6 bases and J gave up 7 bases; unmatched junction bases: 4. This CDR3 is 13 amino acids long. Germline V gene lookup returns CDR1 SQVTM and CDR2 ANQGSEA. CDR3 in DNA: TGCAGCGTGAGACTAGCGGGAGTTAACATTCAGTACTTC. Amino acid sequence: CSVRLAGVNIQYF.

The chain couples TRBV20-1 to TRBJ2-1, with a possible D match to TRBD2 (5 bases). The CDR3 contains 15 residues. Trimming took off 3 bases at V and 0 bases at J, with 12 bases between the two ends. CDR1 is DFQATT and CDR2 is SNEGSKA in the germline V gene (reference sequence). CDR3 DNA sequence: TGCAGTGCTAGTTCACGGGATCGCTCCTACAATGAGCAGTTCTTC. This sequence encodes CSASSRDRSYNEQFF.

This clone occurred a few times. V gene TRBV11-2 combines with J gene TRBJ2-2, with 7 bases that match TRBD2. The CDR3 has 13 amino acids. Trimming removed 4 bases from V and 5 bases from J; junction bases left unmatched: 1. In germline, CDR1 is SGHAT, CDR2 FQNNGV. The CDR3 loop is CASSWGGTGELFF. In DNA form, the CDR3 reads TGTGCCAGCAGCTGGGGGGGAACCGGGGAGCTGTTTTTT.

The gene calls are TRBV28 and TRBJ1-1; a weak D match, TRBD1 (6 bases). The germline CDR1 and CDR2 sequences are MDHEN and SYDVKM. CDR3 length: 14 residues. V was pared by 7 bases and J by 0 bases, with 12 bases between. Here the CDR3 reads CASTQDSMNTEAFF. The CDR3 DNA follows: TGTGCCAGCACCCAGGACAGCATGAACACTGAAGCTTTCTTT.

The V call is TRBV18, the J call TRBJ2-1; D perhaps matches TRBD1 (6 bases). CDR1 is KGHSH, CDR2 LQKENI, per germline. The CDR3 runs 17 residues. Trimming pared 5 bases from V and 0 bases from J, leaving 17 bases between. CDR3 loop: CASSSNQGWTSYNEQFF. The CDR3, as DNA: TGTGCCAGCTCATCTAACCAGGGGTGGACCTCCTACAATGAGCAGTTCTTC.

The chain links TRBV19 to TRBJ1-1; TRBD1 matches at 8 bases. J was trimmed by 2 bases and V by 3 bases; bases with no gene match: 5. This CDR3 is built from 15 residues. Germline lookup yields CDR1 LNHDA and CDR2 SQIVND (reference sequence). CDR3 in DNA: TGTGCCAGTAGTATTAGGGACAGGAGTAACACTGAAGCTTTCTTT. Protein: CASSIRDRSNTEAFF.

The chain carries TRBV5-5 and TRBJ2-3; TRBD2 is a possible D gene (5 bases). The CDR3 consists of 16 residues. Trimming took 1 base from V and 4 from J, leaving 16 bases between them. CDR1 SGHKS and CDR2 YYEKEE come from the germline V gene (reference sequence). The CDR3 loop reads CASSLRQASGSDTQYF. As DNA, the CDR3 is TGTGCCAGCAGCTTGAGGCAGGCCTCGGGGTCAGATACGCAGTATTTT.

This rearrangement joins TRBV28 to TRBJ1-5; 7 nucleotides align to TRBD1. In germline, CDR1 is MDHEN, CDR2 SYDVKM. The CDR3 has 15 residues. The CDR3 protein is CDLDRRIVGNQPQHF. The DNA for the CDR3 is TGTGACCTGGACAGGCGCATCGTAGGAAATCAGCCCCAGCATTTT.

This chain joins TRBV5-4 and TRBJ2-1; TRBD2 matches 12 bases. This CDR3 is built from 16 residues. CDR1 and CDR2 from the germline V gene are SGHNT and YYREEE (reference sequence). Trimming took 0 bases from V and 5 from J; bases not matched to a gene: 3. The CDR3 reads CASSLGLAGGDNEQFF. CDR3 in DNA: TGTGCCAGCAGCTTGGGCCTAGCGGGAGGGGACAATGAGCAGTTCTTC. The full variable domain, rest sourced from reference TRBV5-4 and TRBJ2-1, is ETGVTQSPTHLIKTRGQQVTLRCSSQSGHNTVSWYQQALGQGPQFIFQYYREEENGRGNFPPRFSGLQFPNYSSELNVNALELDDSALYLCASSLGLAGGDNEQFFGPGTRLTVL.

CDR3 amino acids: CASSYSGQVPYEQYF. DNA of the CDR3: TGTGCCAGCAGTTACTCGGGACAAGTTCCCTACGAGCAGTACTTC. The gene calls are TRBV6-6 and TRBJ2-7; D is perhaps TRBD1 (6 bases). Germline V gives CDR1 MNHNY, CDR2 SVGAGI (reference sequence). The CDR3 sequence is 15 residues long. The ends were cut back, 0 bases at V and 2 bases at J, with 11 bases in the middle.

This clone was seen a single time. The rearrangement uses TRBV3-1 (or the pseudogene TRBV3-2) and TRBJ2-5; 9 positions match TRBD1. The CDR3 runs to 14 residues. Germline CDR1 reads LGHDT; CDR2 reads YNNKEL (reference sequence). V gave up 3 bases and J gave up 4 bases; unmatched junction bases: 3. The CDR3, as DNA: TGTGCCAGCAGCCAGAACAGGGGGCTAGAGACCCAGTACTTC. Translated, it gives CASSQNRGLETQYF.

The genes are TRBV20-1 and TRBJ2-7; D might be TRBD2 (6 bases). The V gene's germline CDR1 is DFQATT and CDR2 SNEGSKA (reference sequence). CDR3 length: 11 amino acids. V was shortened by 1 base and J by 7 bases, with 8 bases between the two germline ends. CDR3 bases: TGCAGTGCTAGAGCGGGGACTGAGCAGTACTTC. It yields the protein CSARAGTEQYF.

The chain combines TRBV9 with TRBJ2-7; 8 bases agree with TRBD1. The CDR3 has 15 residues. V dropped 0 bases and J dropped 6; count of bases not matched to a gene: 8. Germline CDR1 is SGDLS and CDR2 is YYNGEE. CDR3 residues: CASSVGTGYDSEQYF. The DNA of the CDR3 is TGTGCCAGCAGCGTAGGGACAGGGTACGACTCCGAGCAGTACTTC.

This clone was seen more than once but under ten times. V gene TRBV27 combines with J gene TRBJ1-2; 8 nucleotides match TRBD1. V dropped 6 bases and J dropped 1; count of bases not matched to a gene: 19. The CDR3 contains 19 residues. Germline V gene lookup returns CDR1 MNHEY and CDR2 SMNVEV (reference sequence). Here the CDR3 DNA reads TGTGCCAGCAGACATACCCACTCGACAGGGGCCGTCGGTAACTATGGCTACACCTTC. Translating it yields CASRHTHSTGAVGNYGYTF.

This clone came up a few times. CDR3 bases: TGTGCCAGCAGGGGAGCCCAAGAGACCCAGTACTTC. Protein product: CASRGAQETQYF. J is TRBJ2-5 and V is TRBV2; D possibly corresponds to TRBD2 (5 bases). The CDR3 loop spans 12 amino acids. Germline loops: CDR1 SNHLY, CDR2 FYNNEI. The V and J ends lost 6 bases and 1 base respectively, with 6 bases between them.

The J gene is TRBJ2-7, the V gene TRBV19, with TRBD2 matching 8 bases. Germline CDR1 and CDR2: LNHDA and SQIVND (reference sequence). Unmatched junction bases numbered 11, after V lost 6 bases and J lost 7 bases. The CDR3 is made up of 14 amino acids. CDR3 nucleotides: TGTGCCAGTAGACCAGAGCGGGGGTTGGGGGAGCAGTACTTC. Translated: CASRPERGLGEQYF.

This chain's CDR3 is CSGGTSPGEKLFF. The CDR3 coding sequence is TGCAGCGGGGGGACCTCTCCAGGGGAAAAACTGTTTTTT. This chain links TRBV29-1 with TRBJ1-4, with a possible D match to TRBD1 (5 bases). Per the germline V gene, CDR1 is SQVTM and CDR2 is ANQGSEA. V dropped 7 bases and J dropped 8 bases, with 17 bases sitting between them. The length of the CDR3 is 13 residues.

The chain combines TRBV7-9 with TRBJ2-5; a possible D gene is TRBD2 (5 bases). The germline V and J ends were trimmed by 5 bases and 7 bases, with 23 bases remaining between them. The CDR3 runs 16 residues. Germline V gene data show CDR1 as SEHNR and CDR2 as FQNEAQ (reference sequence). CDR3 bases: TGTGCCAGCAGCCCTCCCGAGGACCCACGGGCGGGGACCCAGTACTTC. Its protein product is CASSPPEDPRAGTQYF.

The V and J genes are TRBV3-1 (or the pseudogene TRBV3-2) and TRBJ1-4; a weak D match, TRBD1 (5 bases). Looked up from germline, CDR1 is LGHDT and CDR2 is YNNKEL (reference sequence). This CDR3 has 18 residues. The V end lost 1 base, the J end lost 4 bases, and 19 bases lay between the germline ends. The CDR3 protein is CASSQGEGWRGGNEKLFF. CDR3 nucleotide sequence: TGTGCCAGCAGCCAAGGAGAAGGATGGAGGGGCGGTAATGAAAAACTGTTTTTT.